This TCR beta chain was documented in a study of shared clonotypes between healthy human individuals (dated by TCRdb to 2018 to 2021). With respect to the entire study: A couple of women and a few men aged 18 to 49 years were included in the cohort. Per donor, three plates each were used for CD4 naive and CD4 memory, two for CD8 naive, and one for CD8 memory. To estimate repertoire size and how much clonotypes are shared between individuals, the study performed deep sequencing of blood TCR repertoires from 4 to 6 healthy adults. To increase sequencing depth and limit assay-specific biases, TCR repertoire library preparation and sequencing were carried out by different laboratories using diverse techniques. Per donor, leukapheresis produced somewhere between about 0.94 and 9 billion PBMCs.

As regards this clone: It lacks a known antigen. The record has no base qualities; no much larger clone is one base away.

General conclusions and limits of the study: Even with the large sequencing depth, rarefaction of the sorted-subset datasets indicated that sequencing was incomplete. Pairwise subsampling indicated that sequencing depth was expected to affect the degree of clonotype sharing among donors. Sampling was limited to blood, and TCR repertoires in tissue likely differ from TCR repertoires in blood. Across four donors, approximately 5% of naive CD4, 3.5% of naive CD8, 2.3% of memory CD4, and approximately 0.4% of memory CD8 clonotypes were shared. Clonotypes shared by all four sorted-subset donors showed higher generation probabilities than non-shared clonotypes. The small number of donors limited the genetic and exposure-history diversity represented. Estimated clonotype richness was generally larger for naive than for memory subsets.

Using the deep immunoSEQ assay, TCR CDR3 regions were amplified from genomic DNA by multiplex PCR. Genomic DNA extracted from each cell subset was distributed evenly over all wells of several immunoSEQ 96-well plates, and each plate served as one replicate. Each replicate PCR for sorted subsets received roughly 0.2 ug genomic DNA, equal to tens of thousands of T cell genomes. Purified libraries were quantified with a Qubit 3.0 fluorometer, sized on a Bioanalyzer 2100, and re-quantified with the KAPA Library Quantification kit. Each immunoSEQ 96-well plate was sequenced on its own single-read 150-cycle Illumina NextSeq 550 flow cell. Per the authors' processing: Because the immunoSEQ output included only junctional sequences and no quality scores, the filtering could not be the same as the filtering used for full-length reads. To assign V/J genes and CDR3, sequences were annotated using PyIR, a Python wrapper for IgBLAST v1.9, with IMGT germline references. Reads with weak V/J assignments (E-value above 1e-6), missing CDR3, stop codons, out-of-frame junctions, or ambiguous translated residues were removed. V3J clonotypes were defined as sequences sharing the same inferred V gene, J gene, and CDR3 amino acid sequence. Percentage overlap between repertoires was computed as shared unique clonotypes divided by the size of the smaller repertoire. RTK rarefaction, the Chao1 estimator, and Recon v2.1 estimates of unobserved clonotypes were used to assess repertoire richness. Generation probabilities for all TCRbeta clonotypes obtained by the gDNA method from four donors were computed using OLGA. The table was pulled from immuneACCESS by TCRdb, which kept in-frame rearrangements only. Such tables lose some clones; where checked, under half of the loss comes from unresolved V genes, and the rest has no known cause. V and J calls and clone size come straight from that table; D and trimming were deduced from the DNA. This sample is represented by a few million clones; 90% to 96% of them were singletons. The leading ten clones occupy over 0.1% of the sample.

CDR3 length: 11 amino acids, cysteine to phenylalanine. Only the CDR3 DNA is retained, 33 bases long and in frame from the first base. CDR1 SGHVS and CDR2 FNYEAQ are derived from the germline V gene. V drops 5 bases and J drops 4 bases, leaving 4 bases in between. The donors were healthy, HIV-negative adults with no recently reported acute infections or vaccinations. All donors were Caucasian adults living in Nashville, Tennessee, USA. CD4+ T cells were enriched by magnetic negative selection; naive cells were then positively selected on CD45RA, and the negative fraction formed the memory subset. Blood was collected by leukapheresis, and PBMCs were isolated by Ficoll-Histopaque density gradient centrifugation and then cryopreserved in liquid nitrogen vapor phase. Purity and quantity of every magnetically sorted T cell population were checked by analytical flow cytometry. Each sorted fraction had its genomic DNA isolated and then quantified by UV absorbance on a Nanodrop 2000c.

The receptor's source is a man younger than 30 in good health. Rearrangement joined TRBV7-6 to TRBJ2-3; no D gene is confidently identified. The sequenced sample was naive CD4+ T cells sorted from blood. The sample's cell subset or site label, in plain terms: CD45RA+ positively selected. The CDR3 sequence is CASSASDTQYF. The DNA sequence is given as TGTGCCAGCAGCGCTTCAGATACGCAGTATTTT.